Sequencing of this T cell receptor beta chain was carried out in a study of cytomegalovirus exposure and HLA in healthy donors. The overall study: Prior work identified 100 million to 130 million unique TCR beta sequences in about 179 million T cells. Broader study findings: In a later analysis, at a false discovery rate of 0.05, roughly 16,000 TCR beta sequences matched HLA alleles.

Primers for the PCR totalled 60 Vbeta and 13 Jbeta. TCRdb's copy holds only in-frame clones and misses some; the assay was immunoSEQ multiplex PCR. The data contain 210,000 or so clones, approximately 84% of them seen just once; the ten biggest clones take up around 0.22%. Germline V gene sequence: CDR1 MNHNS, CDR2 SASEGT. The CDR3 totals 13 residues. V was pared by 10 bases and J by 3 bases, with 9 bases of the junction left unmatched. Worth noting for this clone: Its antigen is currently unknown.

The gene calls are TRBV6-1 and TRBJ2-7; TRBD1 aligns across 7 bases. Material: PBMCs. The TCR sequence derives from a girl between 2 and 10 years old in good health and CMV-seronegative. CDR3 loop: CATGQVRSYEQYF. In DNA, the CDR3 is TGTGCCACCGGACAGGTCAGGAGCTACGAGCAGTACTTC.